This is a list of T cell receptor beta chains from one sample in a study of blood T cell repertoires in COVID-19. TCRdb's copy holds only in-frame clones and misses some; the assay was immunoSEQ multiplex PCR. Of some 170,000 clones in the sample, 85% to 95% were seen once. Sequencing was carried out using peripheral blood. Receptors originate from a woman aged 55-70 years with COVID-19, enrolled during active disease. The CDR3 runs from the conserved cysteine through the conserved F or W. Fields, in order: D gene, clone size, J gene, V gene, CDR3 protein, CDR3 DNA. A D gene is named only where the DNA matches it firmly. Rows may omit the clone size; those that give it use once, few, many or a size class.

TRBD2 | NA | TRBJ2-1 | TRBV19 | CASSEGTSGGDEQFF | TGTGCCAGTAGTGAGGGGACTAGCGGGGGGGATGAGCAGTTCTTC
TRBD1 | NA | TRBJ1-3 | TRBV6-5 | CASSRDRTSGNTIYF | TGTGCCAGCAGTCGGGACAGGACCTCTGGAAACACCATATATTTT
TRBD1 | NA | TRBJ1-1 | TRBV19 | CASSTRGPTEAFF | TGTGCCAGTAGTACGAGGGGGCCCACTGAAGCTTTCTTT
NA | NA | TRBJ1-1 | TRBV6-5 | CASSYSPGGSGTEAFF | TGTGCCAGCAGTTACTCCCCCGGGGGGTCGGGCACTGAAGCTTTCTTT
NA | once | TRBJ1-2 | TRBV4-2 | CASSQDRQGSGYTF | TGTGCCAGCAGCCAAGATAGGCAGGGGAGTGGCTACACCTTC
TRBD2 | NA | TRBJ2-5 | TRBV30 | CAWSALAGAGETQYF | TGTGCCTGGAGTGCTCTAGCGGGGGCGGGTGAGACCCAGTACTTC
NA | NA | TRBJ1-5 | TRBV19 | CASSIVLSMGRNNQPQHF | TGTGCCAGTAGTATAGTATTGTCCATGGGGCGCAACAATCAGCCCCAGCATTTT
TRBD1 | NA | TRBJ1-1 | TRBV5-1 | CASSQDRGVGAFF | TGCGCCAGCAGCCAGGACAGGGGGGTGGGTGCTTTCTTT
NA | NA | TRBJ1-1 | TRBV30 | CAWSVTGINTEAFF | TGTGCCTGGAGTGTCACAGGGATAAACACTGAAGCTTTCTTT
NA | NA | TRBJ1-1 | TRBV30 | CAWSQRGYTEAFF | TGTGCCTGGAGTCAGCGAGGCTACACTGAAGCTTTCTTT
NA | few | TRBJ1-2 | TRBV18 | CASSRPGSSPPIAGYTF | TGTGCCAGCTCACGGCCGGGTTCCAGCCCTCCTATTGCTGGCTACACCTTC
TRBD2 | NA | TRBJ2-3 | TRBV5-4 | CASGRGSGGATPDTQYF | TGTGCCAGCGGGAGGGGTAGCGGGGGGGCTACTCCAGATACGCAGTATTTT
NA | NA | TRBJ1-5 | TRBV15 | CATSRGGDQPQHF | TGTGCCACCAGCAGAGGTGGAGATCAGCCCCAGCATTTT
NA | NA | TRBJ2-7 | TRBV15 | CATSRDPGSSYEQYF | TGTGCCACCAGCAGAGATCCGGGGTCCTCCTACGAGCAGTACTTC
NA | NA | TRBJ1-1 | TRBV6-6 | CASSFRLGGAFF | TGTGCCAGCAGTTTTCGACTCGGTGGAGCTTTCTTT
NA | NA | TRBJ1-1 | TRBV27 | CASSGTRTEAFF | TGTGCCAGCAGCGGGACACGGACTGAAGCTTTCTTT
NA | NA | TRBJ2-1 | TRBV7-9 | CASSKDKLIYNEQFF | TGTGCCAGCAGTAAGGACAAGCTCATCTACAATGAGCAGTTCTTC
TRBD1 | NA | TRBJ1-6 | TRBV5-6 | CASSGTGKSPLHF | TGTGCCAGCAGCGGGACAGGGAAATCACCCCTCCACTTT
NA | NA | TRBJ1-1 | TRBV11-2 | CASRPEVESTEAFF | TGTGCCAGCAGGCCCGAGGTAGAGAGCACTGAAGCTTTCTTT
NA | few | TRBJ1-2 | TRBV9 | CASSAAGTPYGYTF | TGTGCCAGCAGCGCGGCCGGGACACCCTATGGCTACACCTTC
NA | NA | TRBJ1-5 | TRBV19 | CASSIQVDQPQHF | TGTGCCAGTAGTATCCAGGTCGATCAGCCCCAGCATTTT
TRBD2 | NA | TRBJ2-3 | TRBV9 | CASSPGTIIRPDTQYF | TGTGCCAGCAGCCCGGGGACTATCATACGACCAGATACGCAGTATTTT
TRBD1 | NA | TRBJ1-1 | TRBV5-1 | CASSPLPGGTMNTEAFF | TGCGCCAGCAGCCCCCTTCCAGGGGGGACGATGAACACTGAAGCTTTCTTT
NA | NA | TRBJ1-2 | TRBV5-6 | CASSRDTRDSYTF | TGTGCCAGCAGTCGGGACACCCGGGATTCCTACACCTTC
TRBD1 | NA | TRBJ2-2 | TRBV30 | CAWSVPPRDRRNTGELFF | TGTGCCTGGAGTGTACCTCCCCGGGACAGAAGAAACACCGGGGAGCTGTTTTTT
TRBD2 | NA | TRBJ2-3 | TRBV10-2 | CASRALAANTDTQYF | TGCGCCAGCAGAGCTCTAGCGGCGAACACAGATACGCAGTATTTT
NA | NA | TRBJ1-5 | TRBV19 | CASSLVGFNQPQHF | TGTGCCAGTAGTTTGGTCGGGTTCAATCAGCCCCAGCATTTT
NA | NA | TRBJ2-5 | TRBV18 | CASSPRGLIETQYF | TGTGCCAGCTCACCACGGGGGCTTATTGAGACCCAGTACTTC
TRBD1 | NA | TRBJ1-2 | TRBV5-4 | CASSLQGAGGYTF | TGTGCCAGCAGCCTACAGGGGGCGGGTGGCTACACCTTC
NA | NA | TRBJ2-2 | TRBV7-9 | CASTPGAAGTGELFF | TGTGCCAGCACCCCTGGAGCGGCGGGAACCGGGGAGCTGTTTTTT
TRBD1 | NA | TRBJ1-1 | TRBV7-2 | CASTFLAGQAEAFF | TGTGCCAGCACCTTCTTGGCGGGACAGGCTGAAGCTTTCTTT
NA | NA | TRBJ1-1 | TRBV9 | CASSPDGRGNTEAFF | TGTGCCAGCAGCCCAGACGGCAGGGGGAACACTGAAGCTTTCTTT
NA | NA | TRBJ1-4 | TRBV6-5 | CASSYSAGEGEKLFF | TGTGCCAGCAGTTACTCGGCGGGGGAGGGTGAAAAACTGTTTTTT
NA | NA | TRBJ1-4 | TRBV27 | CASREGLGKEKLFF | TGTGCCAGCAGGGAAGGACTGGGGAAGGAAAAACTGTTTTTT
NA | NA | TRBJ2-2 | TRBV2 | CASTQGQLTGELFF | TGTGCCAGCACTCAGGGACAACTAACCGGGGAGCTGTTTTTT
NA | few | TRBJ2-7 | TRBV7-8 | CASSLGTVGYEQYF | TGTGCCAGCAGCCTAGGAACGGTCGGTTACGAGCAGTACTTC
NA | once | TRBJ1-5 | TRBV4-3 | CASSQGSNQPQHF | TGCGCCAGCAGCCAAGGGAGTAATCAGCCCCAGCATTTT
TRBD1 | NA | TRBJ1-1 | TRBV18 | CASSPGQGLTEAFF | TGTGCCAGCTCACCTGGACAGGGCTTGACTGAAGCTTTCTTT
NA | once | TRBJ2-4 | TRBV27 | CASSLFSNSKNIQYF | TGTGCCAGCAGTTTATTCTCCAACTCCAAAAACATTCAGTACTTC
NA | NA | TRBJ2-5 | TRBV5-1 | CASSARVQETQYF | TGCGCCAGCAGCGCCCGGGTCCAAGAGACCCAGTACTTC
TRBD2 | NA | TRBJ2-7 | TRBV7-9 | CASDGGRTSDPPYEQYF | TGTGCCAGCGACGGGGGAAGGACTAGCGACCCGCCCTACGAGCAGTACTTC
NA | NA | TRBJ2-5 | TRBV12-3/TRBV12-4 | CASSLGRAQTQYF | TGTGCCAGCAGTTTAGGCAGGGCTCAGACCCAGTACTTC
NA | NA | TRBJ2-2 | TRBV19 | CASSIGPGTNTGELFF | TGTGCCAGTAGTATAGGTCCGGGTACGAACACCGGGGAGCTGTTTTTT
NA | NA | TRBJ2-7 | TRBV11-2 | CASSLVRGQSYEQYF | TGTGCCAGCAGCTTAGTCCGTGGACAGTCCTACGAGCAGTACTTC
NA | NA | TRBJ1-2 | TRBV5-4 | CASREGGPVYGYTF | TGTGCCAGCAGGGAGGGGGGGCCGGTATATGGCTACACCTTC
NA | NA | TRBJ2-3 | TRBV28 | CASSFVSGEVDTQYF | TGTGCCAGCAGTTTTGTGTCCGGGGAAGTAGATACGCAGTATTTT
NA | NA | TRBJ2-7 | TRBV7-2 | CASSSEGAYEQYF | TGTGCCAGCAGCTCCGAGGGGGCCTACGAGCAGTACTTC
TRBD2 | NA | TRBJ2-2 | TRBV10-3 | CAITPRGSGTGELFF | TGTGCCATCACCCCGCGGGGGTCGGGAACCGGGGAGCTGTTTTTT
NA | few | TRBJ1-5 | TRBV27 | CASSRWEDVNQPQHF | TGTGCCAGCAGTCGATGGGAGGACGTCAATCAGCCCCAGCATTTT
TRBD1 | NA | TRBJ1-1 | TRBV20-1 | CSASRTGLTEAFF | TGCAGTGCTAGTCGGACAGGTTTAACTGAAGCTTTCTTT
TRBD1 | NA | TRBJ1-5 | TRBV9 | CASSDGQGNQPQHF | TGTGCCAGCAGCGACGGACAGGGGAATCAGCCCCAGCATTTT
NA | NA | TRBJ1-6 | TRBV4-3 | CASSQEDPRDTYSYNSPLHF | TGCGCCAGCAGCCAAGAAGATCCACGGGACACTTACTCCTATAATTCACCCCTCCACTTT
NA | NA | TRBJ1-2 | TRBV18 | CASSPSYGYTF | TGTGCCAGCTCACCCAGCTATGGCTACACCTTC
NA | NA | TRBJ2-3 | TRBV5-4 | CASSLAGGRGTDTQYF | TGTGCCAGCAGCTTGGCCGGGGGGCGAGGCACAGATACGCAGTATTTT
NA | NA | TRBJ2-5 | TRBV6-1 | CASSEVRETQYF | TGTGCCAGCAGTGAGGTGCGAGAGACCCAGTACTTC
TRBD1 | NA | TRBJ2-5 | TRBV7-6 | CASSFQGAETQYF | TGTGCCAGCAGCTTCCAGGGGGCCGAGACCCAGTACTTC
TRBD1 | NA | TRBJ2-7 | TRBV28 | CASSSVGQGGYF | TGTGCCAGCAGTTCTGTCGGACAGGGCGGGTACTTC
NA | NA | TRBJ1-3 | TRBV5-1 | CASSNVQGSPGNTIYF | TGCGCCAGCAGCAACGTTCAGGGGTCGCCTGGAAACACCATATATTTT
TRBD2 | NA | TRBJ2-1 | TRBV2 | CASSAGRGGRYNEQFF | TGTGCCAGCAGTGCTGGGCGGGGGGGGAGATACAATGAGCAGTTCTTC
TRBD1 | NA | TRBJ1-2 | TRBV7-2 | CASSLGDRVGYTF | TGTGCCAGCAGCTTAGGGGACAGGGTTGGCTACACCTTC